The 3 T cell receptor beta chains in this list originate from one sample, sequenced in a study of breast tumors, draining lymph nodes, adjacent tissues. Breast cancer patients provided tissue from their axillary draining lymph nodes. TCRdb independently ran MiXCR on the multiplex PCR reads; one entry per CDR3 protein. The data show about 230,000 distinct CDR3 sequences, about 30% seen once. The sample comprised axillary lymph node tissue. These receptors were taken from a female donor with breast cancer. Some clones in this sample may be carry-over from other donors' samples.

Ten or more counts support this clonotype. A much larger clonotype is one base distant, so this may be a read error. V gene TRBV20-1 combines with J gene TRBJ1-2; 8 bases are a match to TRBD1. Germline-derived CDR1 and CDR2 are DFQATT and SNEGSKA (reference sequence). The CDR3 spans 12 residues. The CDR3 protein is CSAPDREGGSTF. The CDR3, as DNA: TGCAGTGCCCCGGACAGGGAAGGAGGCTCCACCTTC.

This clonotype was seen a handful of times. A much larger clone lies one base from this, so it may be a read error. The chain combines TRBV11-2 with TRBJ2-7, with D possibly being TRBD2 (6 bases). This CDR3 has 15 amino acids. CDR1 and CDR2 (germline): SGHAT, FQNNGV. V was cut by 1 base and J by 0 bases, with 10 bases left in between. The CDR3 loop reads CASSLVRGTSYEQYF. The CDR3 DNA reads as TGTGCCAGCAGCTTAGTCCGGGGGACCTCCTACGAGCAGTACTTC.

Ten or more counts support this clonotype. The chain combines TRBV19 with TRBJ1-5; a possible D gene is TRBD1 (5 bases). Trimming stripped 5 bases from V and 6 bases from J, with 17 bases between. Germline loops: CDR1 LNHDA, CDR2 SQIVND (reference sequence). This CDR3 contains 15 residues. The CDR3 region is CASSLAGGGSQPQHF. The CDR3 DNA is TGTGCCAGTAGTCTGGCTGGGGGGGGATCTCAGCCCCAGCATTTT. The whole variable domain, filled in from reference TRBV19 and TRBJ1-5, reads DGGITQSPKYLFRKEGQNVTLSCEQNLNHDAMYWYRQDPGQGLRLIYYSQIVNDFQKGDIAEGYSVSREKKESFPLTVTSAQKNPTAFYLCASSLAGGGSQPQHFGDGTRLSIL.